Presented here are 24 T cell receptor beta chains from one specimen sequenced in a study of breast tumors, draining lymph nodes, adjacent tissues. TCRdb ran MiXCR on the multiplex PCR reads and lists one entry per CDR3 protein. Of around 230,000 distinct CDR3 sequences listed, 32% are singletons. Axillary draining lymph nodes of breast cancer patients supplied the node samples. The sample was axillary lymph node tissue. The receptors were sampled from a female donor with breast cancer. Some clones in this sample may be carry-over from other donors' samples.

This clonotype appeared many times. The rearrangement links TRBV4-1 to TRBJ2-7, with 7 bases that match TRBD2. In germline, CDR1 is MGHRA, CDR2 YSYEKL. The J segment lost 6 bases and the V segment lost 1 base, leaving 3 bases of the junction unmatched. The CDR3 runs 13 residues. The CDR3 loop reads CASSQGGGFEQYF. In nucleotides, the CDR3 is TGCGCCAGCAGCCAAGGGGGAGGGTTCGAGCAGTACTTC.

J is TRBJ1-6 and V is TRBV11-3; possibly TRBD1 for D (5 bases). The CDR3 totals 14 residues. V was cut by 6 bases and J by 10 bases, with 16 bases left in between. Germline V CDR1 and CDR2: SGHNT, YENEEA. Written as DNA, the CDR3 is TGTGCCAGCAGAGACGGGGGGAGGTACTCACCCCTCCACTTT. It yields the protein CASRDGGRYSPLHF.

Concerning this clonotype itself: This clone may be a read error of a much larger clone one base away. Here the CDR3 omits its conserved ending phenylalanine or tryptophan, so a read error is the likely source. V and J are TRBV7-9 and TRBJ1-2; TRBD1 might be the D (6 bases). The ends were cut back, 3 bases at V and 1 base at J, with 9 bases in the middle. The CDR3 length is 14 residues. CDR1 and CDR2 (germline): SEHNR, FQNEAQ (reference sequence). This CDR3 is CASSLDRINYGYTL. As DNA, the CDR3 is TGTGCCAGCAGCTTGGACAGAATTAACTATGGCTACACCCTC.

In regard to this clonotype: The CDR3 does not end in the conserved phenylalanine or tryptophan, so this is likely a read error. No DNA is shown, since the ends of the CDR3 on it are uncertain; the CDR3 is the one TCRdb lists. V gene TRBV24-1 combines with J gene TRBJ2-7; TRBD2 was called by the table and not checked on the DNA. The CDR3 extends over 11 residues, inclusive of both ends. Germline lookup yields CDR1 KGHDR and CDR2 SFDVKD. The CDR3 spells CATSDFPGLAG.

The V and J genes are TRBV7-2 and TRBJ1-2, with unresolved D. CDR1 and CDR2 from the germline V gene are SGHTA and FQGNSA. The CDR3 spans 14 residues. The V end lost 1 base, the J end lost 10 bases, and 16 bases lay between the germline ends. The CDR3 protein is CASSLDPAVAAYTF. CDR3 DNA sequence: TGTGCCAGCAGCTTAGATCCGGCGGTAGCAGCCTACACCTTC.

Many counts were recorded for this clonotype. At one end the junction does not follow the germline gene, possibly because of a read error. V usage is TRBV2 and J usage is TRBJ1-1; TRBD1 might be the D (6 bases). The CDR3 contains 14 residues. Germline lookup yields CDR1 SNHLY and CDR2 FYNNEI. The CDR3 protein is CASSSQGGNTEAFF. The CDR3 region has the DNA TGCGCCAGCAGCTCACAGGGAGGGAACACTGAAGCTTTCTTT.

In its sample, this clonotype was seen many times. The chain carries TRBV29-1 and TRBJ2-7, with a weak D call TRBD2 (5 bases). The CDR3 has 14 residues. CDR1 is SQVTM and CDR2 is ANQGSEA in the germline V gene. The V gene lost 7 bases and the J gene lost 2 bases, with 18 bases spanning the gap. The CDR3 sequence is CSARTGISTYEQYF. In DNA form, the CDR3 reads TGCAGCGCCCGGACCGGGATATCAACCTACGAGCAGTACTTC.

This clonotype was picked up many times. The chain couples TRBV5-1 to TRBJ2-2; possibly TRBD2 for D (5 bases). The length of the CDR3 is 17 residues. Trimming removed 0 bases at V and 4 bases at J, with 16 bases between. From germline, CDR1 is SGHRS and CDR2 YFSETQ. The CDR3 DNA sequence: TGCGCCAGCAGCTTGGGGAGCGGTTTATTAGGCACCGGGGAGCTGTTTTTT. This gives the protein CASSLGSGLLGTGELFF.

The chain couples TRBV25-1 to TRBJ2-1; no definite D call. This CDR3 is built from 18 residues. Trimming shortened V by 4 bases and J by 0 bases, and 19 bases separated the two germline ends. CDR1 and CDR2 from the germline V gene are MGHDK and SYGVNS. CDR3 sequence reads: CASSARASWGRSYNEQFF. The CDR3 nucleotides read TGTGCCAGCAGTGCTAGAGCCTCATGGGGTCGCTCCTACAATGAGCAGTTCTTC.

V is TRBV7-9 and J is TRBJ2-2; no firm D call. This CDR3 contains 12 residues. Germline CDR1 and CDR2: SEHNR and FQNEAQ (reference sequence). Trimming took 5 bases from V and 6 from J, leaving 7 bases between them. The CDR3 loop is CASSVPPGELFF. The CDR3 DNA is TGTGCCAGCAGCGTCCCCCCCGGGGAGCTGTTTTTT.

In regard to this clonotype: This could be a read error, since a much larger clone is one nucleotide away. J is TRBJ2-1 and V is TRBV12-3 or TRBV12-4; D may match TRBD1 or TRBD2 (5 bases each). CDR3 size: 15 residues. The V and J ends lost 3 bases and 9 bases respectively, with 18 bases between them. The CDR3 nucleotides are TGTGCCAGCAGTTTCTCTGGAGCCGGTGGGGGTGAGCAGTTCTTC. Translating gives CASSFSGAGGGEQFF.

The chain carries TRBV5-1 and TRBJ2-2; 12 bases line up with TRBD2. V shed 4 bases and J 5 bases; nucleotides not matched to a gene: 6. The CDR3 is 16 amino acids. Germline V lookup: CDR1 SGHRS, CDR2 YFSETQ. The CDR3 coding sequence is TGCGCCAGCAGCGCCCGACTAGCGGGAGCGACCGGGGAGCTGTTTTTT. Translating it yields CASSARLAGATGELFF.

This clonotype has a count of ten or more. The CDR3 region is CSTKLASSSYNEQFF. CDR3 in DNA: TGCAGCACCAAACTAGCGTCCAGCTCCTACAATGAGCAGTTCTTC. This rearrangement joins TRBV29-1 to TRBJ2-1, with 7 bases identical to TRBD2. V was clipped by 8 bases and J by 0 bases; unmatched bases: 10. The CDR3 is made up of 15 amino acids. CDR1 is SQVTM and CDR2 is ANQGSEA in the germline V gene.

The sample holds many counts of this clonotype. This sequence joins TRBV29-1 and TRBJ1-4; unclear D gene. Per germline, CDR1 SQVTM and CDR2 ANQGSEA. V lost 4 bases to trimming and J lost 0 bases, with 3 bases between them. CDR3 length: 12 residues. The CDR3: CSVGTTNEKLFF. The CDR3 DNA is TGCAGCGTTGGGACAACTAATGAAAAACTGTTTTTT.

The V and J genes are TRBV15 and TRBJ2-5; 12 positions agree with TRBD2. Germline trimming cut 4 bases from V and 7 bases from J; bases unmatched to any gene: 10. This CDR3 has 16 residues. Germline CDR1 LNHNV, CDR2 YYDKDF (reference sequence). CDR3 nucleotides: TGTGCCACCAGCAAGACTAGCGGGAGCATGAAGGGGACCCAGTACTTC. It translates to CATSKTSGSMKGTQYF.

As concerns this clonotype: A much larger clone lies one base from this, so it may be a read error. This sequence joins TRBV10-3 and TRBJ2-4; weak D call: TRBD2 (5 bases). Germline V lookup: CDR1 ENHRY, CDR2 SYGVKD. The CDR3 consists of 14 residues. CDR3 residues: CAIPTELAKNVQYF. CDR3 coding DNA: TGTGCCATCCCGACCGAGCTAGCCAAAAACGTTCAGTACTTC.

This clonotype was seen many times. The chain has TRBV15 and TRBJ2-7; the match to TRBD2 covers 10 bases. V shed 8 bases, J shed 2 bases, and the junction held 6 bases outside the gene matches. The CDR3 is 14 amino acids. From germline, CDR1 is LNHNV and CDR2 YYDKDF (reference sequence). The CDR3 DNA follows: TGTGCCACCTCGCGAGCGGGAGGGACCTACGAGCAGTACTTC. Residues: CATSRAGGTYEQYF.

This rearrangement joins TRBV20-1 to TRBJ2-3, with 9 positions matching TRBD2. V lost 3 bases, J lost 11 bases, and 18 bases stayed unmatched. CDR3 length: 16 amino acids. Germline CDR1 reads DFQATT; CDR2 reads SNEGSKA (reference sequence). The CDR3 DNA sequence: TGCAGTGCTAGTATGGCTAGCGGGAAGACGTACAATGAGCAGTATTTT. Translation gives CSASMASGKTYNEQYF.

This clonotype was seen more than once but under ten times. An end of the junction differs from the germline gene, which may be a read error. The V and J genes are TRBV6-5 and TRBJ2-7; 11 nucleotides line up with TRBD2. This CDR3 is 16 amino acids long. Germline CDR1 MNHEY, CDR2 SVGAGI. The CDR3 DNA follows: TGTGCCAGCAGTCACTCCCTAGCGGGAGGCCGCGGGGAGCAGTACTTC. Its translation: CASSHSLAGGRGEQYF.

This clonotype showed up just a few times. CDR3 sequence: CASSIFGTAINTEAFF. In DNA form, the CDR3 reads TGTGCCAGTAGTATTTTTGGGACAGCAATCAACACTGAAGCTTTCTTT. V usage is TRBV19 and J usage is TRBJ1-1, with TRBD1 identical over 7 bases. Per the germline V gene, CDR1 is LNHDA and CDR2 is SQIVND (reference sequence). V shed 3 bases, J shed 2 bases, and the junction held 9 bases outside the gene matches. The CDR3 has 16 residues. Using reference TRBV19 and TRBJ1-1 for the parts outside the CDR3, the full variable domain is DGGITQSPKYLFRKEGQNVTLSCEQNLNHDAMYWYRQDPGQGLRLIYYSQIVNDFQKGDIAEGYSVSREKKESFPLTVTSAQKNPTAFYLCASSIFGTAINTEAFFGQGTRLTVV.

This clonotype has ten or more counts. The chain links TRBV9 to TRBJ2-3; 8 bases match TRBD1. CDR1 is SGDLS and CDR2 is YYNGEE in the germline V gene. V lost 4 bases and J lost 1; bases outside the gene matches: 5. The CDR3 extends over 15 amino acids. In DNA, the CDR3 is TGTGCCAGCAGCCCGCGGGACAGGCGCACAGATACGCAGTATTTT. This sequence encodes CASSPRDRRTDTQYF.

This clonotype showed up many times. The chain has TRBV19 and TRBJ1-5; 9 nucleotides match TRBD1. The junction had 9 bases not matched to a gene; V was cut back by 3 bases and J by 0 bases. Germline loops: CDR1 LNHDA, CDR2 SQIVND (reference sequence). The CDR3 loop spans 18 amino acids. The CDR3 loop is CASSIRGQGWASNQPQHF. The DNA for the CDR3 is TGTGCCAGTAGTATTAGGGGACAGGGATGGGCTAGCAATCAGCCCCAGCATTTT.

At least ten counts were recorded for this clonotype. This rearrangement joins TRBV11-3 to TRBJ2-3, with D tentatively TRBD2 (6 bases). Germline CDR1 is SGHNT and CDR2 is YENEEA. The germline V and J ends were trimmed by 5 bases and 4 bases, with 22 bases remaining between them. The CDR3 has 17 residues. The CDR3 here is CASSRPLAAERADTQYF. The CDR3 DNA reads as TGTGCCAGCAGCCGACCCTTGGCGGCGGAGCGGGCAGATACGCAGTATTTT.

V usage is TRBV30 and J usage is TRBJ2-6; D gene uncertain. Trimming pared 3 bases from V and 4 bases from J, leaving 4 bases between. CDR1 is GTSNPN and CDR2 is SVGIG in the germline V gene (reference sequence). CDR3 length equals 12 residues. The CDR3 bases are TGTGCCTGGAGCCAGGGGGCCAACGTCCTGACTTTC. Translating gives CAWSQGANVLTF.